The rows below give T cell receptor beta chains drawn from one sample of a study of T-cell reconstitution after alpha-beta-depleted transplantation in children. From the PCR reads, TCRdb called clonotypes with MiXCR, one entry per CDR3 protein. The sample holds over 200,000 distinct CDR3 sequences, around 8.4% seen once. The material was PBMCs, mostly from graft donor cells, obtained 360 days after TCRalphabeta/CD19-depleted stem cell transplant. These receptors were taken from a male patient under 10 years old who had a stem cell transplant for acute myeloid leukemia, so the T cells may come from the graft donor. The CDR3 runs from the conserved cysteine through the conserved F or W. The D gene is left open where the match is weak. Size values are once, few and many counts, or a class for expanded clones, and some rows have none.

D: .
size: few
V: TRBV20-1
J: TRBJ2-1
CDR3: CSAPPSSGQYGREGWSEQFF
DNA: TGCAGTGCCCCTCCTAGCTCAGGCCAATATGGGCGGGAAGGGTGGAGTGAGCAGTTCTTC

D: .
size: many
V: TRBV20-1
J: TRBJ2-3
CDR3: CSARDRGADTQYF
DNA: TGCAGTGCTAGAGACAGGGGCGCAGATACGCAGTATTTT

D: .
size: .
V: TRBV5-1
J: TRBJ1-1
CDR3: CASSLTASNTEAFF
DNA: TGCGCCAGCAGCTTGACTGCCTCGAACACTGAAGCTTTCTTT

D: TRBD2
size: few
V: TRBV20-1
J: TRBJ2-5
CDR3: CSGSSGRRETQYF
DNA: TGCAGTGGTTCCAGCGGGAGGAGGGAGACCCAGTACTTC

D: .
size: .
V: TRBV6-1
J: TRBJ1-4
CDR3: CASSANRAVHEKLFF
DNA: TGTGCCAGCAGTGCAAACAGGGCTGTTCATGAAAAACTGTTTTTT

D: TRBD1
size: many
V: TRBV4-2
J: TRBJ2-5
CDR3: CASSPGTGLSQETQYF
DNA: TGTGCCAGCAGCCCGGGGACAGGCCTCTCCCAAGAGACCCAGTACTTC

D: .
size: many
V: TRBV25-1
J: TRBJ1-1
CDR3: CASSNSVRGNTEAFF
DNA: TGTGCCAGCAGTAACAGTGTCAGAGGGAACACTGAAGCTTTCTTT

D: TRBD2
size: few
V: TRBV18
J: TRBJ2-7
CDR3: CASSPKREPNEQYF
DNA: TGTGCCAGCTCCCCAAAGCGGGAGCCCAACGAGCAGTACTTC

D: .
size: .
V: TRBV2
J: TRBJ2-2
CDR3: CARARGQNTGELFF
DNA: TGTGCCCGCGCACGGGGGCAGAACACCGGGGAGCTGTTTTTT

D: TRBD2
size: .
V: TRBV5-5
J: TRBJ2-1
CDR3: CASSLTTSEGAYNEQFF
DNA: TGTGCCAGCAGCCTAACAACTAGCGAAGGGGCCTACAATGAGCAGTTCTTC

D: .
size: few
V: TRBV20-1
J: TRBJ2-1
CDR3: CSAREFTSINEQFF
DNA: TGCAGTGCTAGAGAATTCACTAGCATCAATGAGCAGTTCTTC

D: .
size: many
V: TRBV7-8
J: TRBJ1-2
CDR3: CASSLLRTSSYGYTF
DNA: TGTGCCAGCAGCTTATTGAGGACCTCTTCTTATGGCTACACCTTC

D: .
size: many
V: TRBV28
J: TRBJ1-5
CDR3: CASGRANQPQHF
DNA: TGTGCCAGCGGCAGAGCTAATCAGCCCCAGCATTTT